This TCR beta chain is from a study of cytomegalovirus exposure and HLA in healthy donors. The study ran its PCR with 60 Vbeta and 13 Jbeta primers. This table comes from immunoSEQ multiplex PCR, and its TCRdb copy is limited to in-frame clones, with some not included. This sample has fewer than 200,000 clones, with about 85% found just once. The germline CDR1 and CDR2 sequences are MNHEY and SMNVEV (reference sequence). The length of the CDR3 is 14 residues. Trimming stripped 10 bases from V and 4 bases from J, with 17 bases between. This clone was observed a single time. The chain has TRBV27 and TRBJ2-1; possibly TRBD2 for D (6 bases). The receptor's source is a man younger than 40 in good health and CMV-seropositive. The sample was PBMCs. The CDR3 region is CATRVAGNYNEQFF. CDR3 nucleotides: TGTGCCACCCGGGTGGCGGGGAATTACAATGAGCAGTTCTTC.